One and the same sample provided the 20 T cell receptor beta chains below, sequenced in a study of blood T cells in healthy people across ages. A second PCR, run for roughly 7 to 11 cycles, used a sample-barcoded 5' primer plus a J-beta primer mix. TCRdb independently ran MiXCR on the 5' RACE reads; one entry per CDR3 protein. The sample contains under 1,100,000 distinct CDR3 sequences, under 30% of which appear only once. These same data were also listed under a study on T cells of mothers and their children.

Input material: blood. The source is a girl aged 2 to 10 in good health.

The J gene is TRBJ2-1, the V gene TRBV7-9; D is uncertain. Germline V gene sequence: CDR1 SEHNR, CDR2 FQNEAQ (reference sequence). The CDR3 spans 14 residues. Trimming removed 8 bases from V and 6 bases from J, with 17 bases in between. The chain's CDR3 is CASPLGTVINEQFF. CDR3 in DNA: TGTGCCAGCCCGCTCGGCACGGTCATCAATGAGCAGTTCTTC.

This clonotype was seen more than once but under ten times. CDR3 loop: CASSQELAVDIQYF. CDR3 coding DNA: TGCGCCAGCAGCCAAGAACTAGCGGTTGACATTCAGTACTTC. The V call is TRBV4-3, the J call TRBJ2-4; TRBD2 agrees at 8 bases. Germline values: CDR1 LGHNA, CDR2 YSLEER. The CDR3 consists of 14 residues. With 0 bases clipped from V and 8 bases from J, the junction kept 3 bases outside the gene matches.

The V call is TRBV20-1, the J call TRBJ2-4; perhaps TRBD2 as D (6 bases). The CDR3 totals 15 residues. Germline CDR1 is DFQATT and CDR2 is SNEGSKA (reference sequence). V was shortened by 0 bases and J by 5 bases, with 14 bases between the two germline ends. The CDR3 loop is CSARDSGGVQNIQYF. The CDR3 DNA is TGCAGTGCTAGAGATTCGGGCGGGGTCCAAAACATTCAGTACTTC.

This clonotype showed up just a few times. The V call is TRBV28, the J call TRBJ2-5; possibly TRBD2 for D (6 bases). The J call may be mistaken, given a closer DNA end match to TRBJ2-1. The CDR3 length is 15 residues. Germline CDR1 reads MDHEN; CDR2 reads SYDVKM. This CDR3 reads CASSSGLGNEDEQFF. The DNA of the CDR3 is TGTGCCAGCAGTTCGGGACTGGGCAATGAGGATGAGCAGTTCTTC.

The chain employs TRBV7-2 and TRBJ2-3; 7 positions agree with TRBD1. The CDR3 length is 12 residues. CDR1 and CDR2 (germline): SGHTA, FQGNSA. V dropped 3 bases and J dropped 11; count of bases not matched to a gene: 5. The CDR3 protein is CASSLYRQGQYF. The CDR3, as DNA: TGTGCCAGCAGCTTGTATCGACAGGGGCAGTATTTT.

As concerns this clonotype: The junction and the germline gene differ at one end; a read error may be behind it. The J gene is TRBJ2-7, the V gene TRBV5-1; D unclear. This CDR3 comprises 13 residues. Looked up from germline, CDR1 is SGHRS and CDR2 is YFSETQ. The DNA for the CDR3 is TGCGCCAGCAGCTTGACCCCGGCCCGCGAGCAATACTTC. Translation gives CASSLTPAREQYF.

The rearrangement joins TRBV7-2 to TRBJ2-5, with D possibly TRBD1 on 7 matching bases. The CDR3 has 16 amino acids. V lost 4 bases and J lost 5, with 20 bases in between. The V gene's germline CDR1 is SGHTA and CDR2 FQGNSA. The CDR3 loop reads CASSSGRGTVGETQYF. The CDR3 bases are TGTGCCAGCAGCTCCGGGCGCGGGACAGTGGGGGAGACCCAGTACTTC.

J is TRBJ2-5 and V is TRBV5-1; tentative D call: TRBD2 (6 bases). This CDR3 has 14 residues. Germline-derived CDR1 and CDR2 are SGHRS and YFSETQ. V gave up 4 bases and J gave up 6 bases, with 16 bases separating them. CDR3 in amino acids: CASSTGTEGKTQYF. The DNA of the CDR3 is TGCGCCAGCAGCACGGGGACTGAAGGAAAGACCCAGTACTTC.

The rearrangement uses TRBV20-1 and TRBJ2-1; 11 nucleotides line up with TRBD1. The J call may be mistaken, given a closer DNA end match to TRBJ2-7. CDR1 is DFQATT and CDR2 is SNEGSKA in the germline V gene (reference sequence). The CDR3 is 15 residues long. The CDR3: CSAESGTGGSYEQYF. CDR3 sequence (DNA): TGCAGTGCTGAATCCGGGACAGGGGGCTCCTACGAGCAGTACTTC.

The chain is built from TRBV15 and TRBJ2-7, with TRBD2 matching 9 bases. Germline-derived CDR1 and CDR2 are LNHNV and YYDKDF (reference sequence). Trimming cost V 4 bases and J 3 bases; bases outside gene matches: 10. The CDR3 has 16 residues. In nucleotides, the CDR3 is TGTGCCACCAGCAATCGATCCGGGACTAGCCGCTACGAGCAGTACTTC. Amino acid sequence: CATSNRSGTSRYEQYF.

The chain uses TRBV15 and TRBJ2-7; unclear D gene. Germline CDR1 and CDR2: LNHNV and YYDKDF (reference sequence). This CDR3 is built from 13 residues. Trimming left V 0 bases short and J 7 bases short, with 10 bases between. Here the CDR3 DNA reads TGTGCCACCAGCAGAGAGGTGCTCCGGGAGCAGTACTTC. It yields the protein CATSREVLREQYF.

This clonotype was observed a few times. V usage is TRBV3-1 and J usage is TRBJ1-2; a weak D match, TRBD1 (5 bases). CDR3 length equals 15 residues. The germline V and J ends were trimmed by 4 bases and 4 bases, with 16 bases remaining between them. The germline V gene has CDR1 LGHDT and CDR2 YNNKEL (reference sequence). The CDR3 DNA reads as TGTGCCAGCAGCCCCTATGTGACAGAGGTCTATGGCTACACCTTC. As protein: CASSPYVTEVYGYTF.

This chain connects TRBV10-3 to TRBJ2-3, with D maybe TRBD2 (6 bases). The CDR3 sequence is 13 residues long. CDR1 ENHRY and CDR2 SYGVKD come from the germline V gene. With 11 bases removed from V and 0 bases from J, the gap between germline ends came to 12 bases. CDR3 nucleotide sequence: TGTGCCGCGGAGGGCACTAGCACAGATACGCAGTATTTT. Protein sequence: CAAEGTSTDTQYF.

The gene calls are TRBV12-3 or TRBV12-4 and TRBJ1-2, with D maybe TRBD1 (5 bases). V was cut by 5 bases and J by 5 bases, with 12 bases left in between. The CDR3 consists of 13 residues. The CDR3 region has the DNA TGTGCCAGCAGTCCTAAAAGGACATATGGCTACACCTTC. Protein product: CASSPKRTYGYTF.

V gene TRBV2 combines with J gene TRBJ2-5; D may correspond to TRBD1 or TRBD2 (5 bases each). The CDR3 is made up of 13 amino acids. The V end lost 7 bases, the J end lost 5 bases, and 14 bases lay between the germline ends. CDR1 and CDR2 from the germline V gene are SNHLY and FYNNEI. The CDR3 protein is CASMVGELETQYF. As DNA, the CDR3 is TGTGCCAGCATGGTGGGGGAGCTGGAGACCCAGTACTTC. The full variable domain, completed using reference TRBV2 and TRBJ2-5, is EPEVTQTPSHQVTQMGQEVILRCVPISNHLYFYWYRQILGQKVEFLVSFYNNEISEKSEIFDDQFSVERPDGSNFTLKIRSTKLEDSAMYFCASMVGELETQYFGPGTRLLVL.

This clonotype showed up just a few times. The rearrangement joins TRBV7-2 to TRBJ2-5; 10 nucleotides agree with TRBD2. The CDR3 is 16 residues long. CDR1 and CDR2 from the germline V gene are SGHTA and FQGNSA. V dropped 2 bases and J dropped 2; count of bases not matched to a gene: 5. CDR3 bases: TGTGCCAGCAGCTTACTAGCGGGGGCCATACAAGAGACCCAGTACTTC. Translating gives CASSLLAGAIQETQYF. The full variable domain, rest sourced from reference TRBV7-2 and TRBJ2-5, is GAGVSQSPSNKVTEKGKDVELRCDPISGHTALYWYRQSLGQGLEFLIYFQGNSAPDKSGLPSDRFSAERTGGSVSTLTIQRTQQEDSAVYLCASSLLAGAIQETQYFGPGTRLLVL.

In this sample, this clonotype turned up many times. The chain is built from TRBV6-5 and TRBJ2-5; no definite D call. Trimming removed 6 bases from V and 2 bases from J, with 10 bases in between. Per germline, CDR1 MNHEY and CDR2 SVGAGI. The CDR3 loop spans 13 amino acids. The CDR3 DNA is TGTGCCAGCAGCCCACAAGTACAAGAGACCCAGTACTTC. It is translated as CASSPQVQETQYF.

The chain employs TRBV5-4 and TRBJ1-2, with a tentative D call TRBD1 (5 bases). This CDR3 comprises 16 residues. The germline CDR1 and CDR2 sequences are SGHNT and YYREEE (reference sequence). V was shortened by 5 bases and J by 4 bases, with 21 bases between the two germline ends. The CDR3 region is CASRVAGTPGGYGYTF. CDR3 DNA sequence: TGTGCCAGCAGAGTTGCCGGGACCCCTGGGGGCTATGGCTACACCTTC.

This clonotype was counted only a few times. The V call is TRBV7-9, the J call TRBJ2-1; weak D call: TRBD2 (6 bases). This CDR3 region has 15 residues. Germline assignment: CDR1 SEHNR and CDR2 FQNEAQ (reference sequence). Trimming removed 4 bases at V and 0 bases at J, with 10 bases between. CDR3 in DNA: TGTGCCAGCAGCTCCGGGGGAGTCTCCTACAATGAGCAGTTCTTC. Protein: CASSSGGVSYNEQFF.

This chain links TRBV6-1 with TRBJ1-6; D remains unclear. CDR1 is MNHNS and CDR2 is SASEGT in the germline V gene. This CDR3 has 16 residues. V dropped 5 bases and J dropped 7 bases, with 18 bases sitting between them. The CDR3 DNA sequence: TGTGCCAGCAGTACCACCCTAGGGCTGACGAATTCACCCCTCCACTTT. As protein: CASSTTLGLTNSPLHF.